One sample yielded the 23 T cell receptor beta chains listed below, sequenced in a study of technical replicates of blood from several donors. Using immunoSEQ multiplex PCR, the repertoire was profiled, and TCRdb retains in-frame clones only, with some absent. Of about 70,000 clones listed, approximately 97% are singletons. The sequenced material came from T cells isolated from PBMCs. The receptors were gathered from a human donor in good health.

This chain connects TRBV5-4 to TRBJ2-5; a possible D gene is TRBD2 (6 bases). Looked up from germline, CDR1 is SGHNT and CDR2 is YYREEE (reference sequence). Deletions cut 0 bases from V and 4 bases from J, with 10 bases between. The CDR3 runs 14 residues. This chain's CDR3 is CASSLVGSGETQYF. CDR3 DNA sequence: TGTGCCAGCAGCTTGGTCGGGAGTGGAGAGACCCAGTACTTC.

The V and J genes are TRBV5-1 and TRBJ2-5; a possible D gene is TRBD1 (7 bases). CDR3 length equals 14 residues. The V end was cut by 4 bases, the J end by 5 bases, with 15 bases between. Germline V gene sequence: CDR1 SGHRS, CDR2 YFSETQ. CDR3 nucleotide sequence: TGCGCCAGCAGCGCGGGGACAGCGCGGGAGACCCAGTACTTC. Its protein product is CASSAGTARETQYF.

This clone appeared a single time. J is TRBJ2-1 and V is TRBV7-8; 7 bases line up with TRBD1. V trimming: 7 bases; J trimming: 5 bases; junction bases outside the gene matches: 5. The germline V gene encodes CDR1 SGHVS and CDR2 FQNEAQ. The CDR3 is 13 residues long. In nucleotides, the CDR3 is TGTGCCAGCACCGGGACAGCCGACAATGAGCAGTTCTTC. This encodes CASTGTADNEQFF.

A single count supports this clone. The chain employs TRBV28 and TRBJ1-5; D may be TRBD1 (5 bases). Trimming left V 9 bases short and J 5 bases short, with 20 bases between. Looked up from germline, CDR1 is MDHEN and CDR2 is SYDVKM. This CDR3 has 15 amino acids. CDR3 loop: CASLPASGRYQPQHF. The CDR3 DNA reads TGTGCCAGTTTACCCGCCTCAGGGAGGTATCAGCCCCAGCATTTT.

This sequence joins TRBV6-1 and TRBJ2-3, with TRBD1 matching 10 bases. The CDR3 has 15 residues. Germline V gives CDR1 MNHNS, CDR2 SASEGT. V trimming: 7 bases; J trimming: 6 bases; junction bases outside the gene matches: 10. The CDR3 region is CASIATGGGGDTQYF. CDR3 in DNA: TGTGCCAGCATTGCGACAGGGGGCGGGGGGGATACGCAGTATTTT.

J is TRBJ1-6 and V is TRBV7-9, with D tentatively TRBD1 (6 bases). CDR1 and CDR2 (germline): SEHNR, FQNEAQ (reference sequence). V lost 5 bases, J lost 10 bases, and 18 bases lay in between. The CDR3 consists of 15 residues. The CDR3 nucleotides read TGTGCCAGCAGCCCGGGGCAGGGGCCTTTATCACCCCTCCACTTT. It is translated as CASSPGQGPLSPLHF.

The CDR3 DNA is TGTGCCAGCAGGTTGGGGGACTGGACTGAAGCTTTCTTT. Translation: CASRLGDWTEAFF. The J gene is TRBJ1-1, the V gene TRBV6-6; tentatively, D is TRBD1 (5 bases). This CDR3 is built from 13 residues. CDR1 and CDR2 from the germline V gene are MNHNY and SVGAGI (reference sequence). V shed 6 bases and J shed 5 bases, with 13 bases lying between them.

V and J are TRBV7-7 and TRBJ2-1; no firm D call. This CDR3 spans 13 amino acids. V dropped 6 bases and J dropped 7 bases, with 13 bases sitting between them. CDR1 and CDR2 from the germline V gene are SSHAT and FNYEAQ (reference sequence). The CDR3 coding sequence is TGTGCCAGCAGTTCTCGACTTGCAAATGAGCAGTTCTTC. Translating it yields CASSSRLANEQFF. The full variable domain, rest sourced from reference TRBV7-7 and TRBJ2-1, is GAGVSQSPRYKVTKRGQDVTLRCDPISSHATLYWYQQALGQGPEFLTYFNYEAQPDKSGLPSDRFSAERPEGSISTLTIQRTEQRDSAMYRCASSSRLANEQFFGPGTRLTVL.

This chain joins TRBV30 and TRBJ2-4, with D tentatively TRBD2 (5 bases). There are 15 residues in the CDR3. CDR1 and CDR2 from the germline V gene are GTSNPN and SVGIG (reference sequence). With 4 bases removed from V and 1 base from J, the gap between germline ends came to 14 bases. Here the CDR3 DNA reads TGTGCCTGGACTCCGCCGGGGTCCGCCAAAAACATTCAGTACTTC. Protein sequence: CAWTPPGSAKNIQYF.

The V call is TRBV18, the J call TRBJ1-5; D not certain. This CDR3 has 16 amino acids. Deletions cut 6 bases from V and 5 bases from J, with 20 bases between. CDR1 KGHSH and CDR2 LQKENI come from the germline V gene. CDR3 in DNA: TGTGCCAGCTCGTCGACTTGGACGGTGGAGGATCAGCCCCAGCATTTT. Amino acids: CASSSTWTVEDQPQHF. The full variable domain, completed using reference TRBV18 and TRBJ1-5, is NAGVMQNPRHLVRRRGQEARLRCSPMKGHSHVYWYRQLPEEGLKFMVYLQKENIIDESGMPKERFSAEFPKEGPSILRIQQVVRGDSAAYFCASSSTWTVEDQPQHFGDGTRLSIL.

The chain links TRBV29-1 to TRBJ1-1; no clear D gene. V lost 3 bases and J lost 0, with 8 bases in between. The CDR3 extends over 13 amino acids. CDR1 is SQVTM and CDR2 is ANQGSEA in the germline V gene. CDR3 sequence reads: CSVDNSLNTEAFF. CDR3 sequence (DNA): TGCAGCGTTGACAATAGCTTGAACACTGAAGCTTTCTTT.

The chain joins TRBV7-9 to TRBJ2-7, with TRBD1 identical over 11 bases. The CDR3 runs 15 residues. V shed 4 bases, J shed 3 bases, and the junction held 5 bases outside the gene matches. CDR1 and CDR2 (germline): SEHNR, FQNEAQ (reference sequence). The CDR3 loop is CASSSGQGAVYEQYF. The CDR3 DNA follows: TGTGCCAGCAGCTCAGGACAGGGGGCGGTCTACGAGCAGTACTTC.

V and J are TRBV5-1 and TRBJ2-3, with TRBD1 matching 8 bases. Trimming cost V 7 bases and J 5 bases; bases outside gene matches: 9. In germline, CDR1 is SGHRS, CDR2 YFSETQ. CDR3 length: 14 residues. CDR3 region: CASDRGEVVDTQYF. DNA for the CDR3: TGCGCCAGCGACAGGGGAGAGGTAGTAGATACGCAGTATTTT.

The chain couples TRBV9 to TRBJ1-6, with 9 bases fitting TRBD1. Germline lookup yields CDR1 SGDLS and CDR2 YYNGEE. The length of the CDR3 is 16 residues. V was pared by 3 bases and J by 8 bases, with 9 bases of the junction left unmatched. As DNA, the CDR3 is TGTGCCAGCAGCGCCCATGGGACAGGGTTTGATTCACCCCTCCACTTT. Translation: CASSAHGTGFDSPLHF.

V gene TRBV6-1 combines with J gene TRBJ1-5; D remains ambiguous. Trimming removed 1 base from V and 6 bases from J, with 13 bases in between. Germline loops: CDR1 MNHNS, CDR2 SASEGT. CDR3 length: 15 residues. The CDR3 DNA reads as TGTGCCAGCAGTGAAGGTCCGAATCCTACTCAGCCCCAGCATTTT. It translates to CASSEGPNPTQPQHF.

This chain links TRBV28 with TRBJ2-3, with 9 nucleotides matching TRBD2. Germline V gene sequence: CDR1 MDHEN, CDR2 SYDVKM. Losses at the gene ends were 7 bases for V and 7 bases for J; bases not matched to a gene: 9. The CDR3 contains 14 residues. CDR3 in amino acids: CASTSPGLAHTQYF. The CDR3 DNA reads as TGTGCCAGCACCTCCCCTGGACTAGCGCATACGCAGTATTTT.

V usage is TRBV10-2 and J usage is TRBJ2-5; no clear D. This CDR3 is built from 13 residues. Germline V CDR1 and CDR2: WSHSY, SAAADI. Trimming removed 6 bases from V and 5 bases from J, with 13 bases in between. The DNA for the CDR3 is TGCGCCAGCAGCCAATTACACAAGGAGACCCAGTACTTC. This gives the protein CASSQLHKETQYF.

The rearrangement uses TRBV4-1 and TRBJ2-7; a possible D gene is TRBD1 (8 bases). Trimming took 4 bases from V and 1 from J, leaving 17 bases between them. The germline CDR1 and CDR2 sequences are MGHRA and YSYEKL. This CDR3 is built from 16 residues. CDR3 nucleotide sequence: TGCGCCAGCAGCCGAGGGACTACAGGGGGATCCTACGAGCAGTACTTC. Its protein is CASSRGTTGGSYEQYF.

This chain connects TRBV6-4 to TRBJ1-1; D perhaps matches TRBD1 (6 bases). V lost 3 bases, J lost 1 base, and 6 bases lay in between. The CDR3 runs to 13 residues. CDR1 is MRHNA, CDR2 SNTAGT, per germline. The CDR3 reads CASSETGNTEAFF. As DNA, the CDR3 is TGTGCCAGCAGTGAGACAGGGAACACTGAAGCTTTCTTT.

The rearrangement links TRBV6-1 to TRBJ2-4; D possibly corresponds to TRBD2 (7 bases). This CDR3 spans 15 amino acids. V shed 5 bases and J shed 3 bases, with 14 bases lying between them. Germline V gene sequence: CDR1 MNHNS, CDR2 SASEGT. CDR3 loop: CASSWGGAGKNIQYF. Written as DNA, the CDR3 is TGTGCCAGCAGTTGGGGGGGCGCGGGCAAAAACATTCAGTACTTC.

The chain couples TRBV29-1 to TRBJ2-7; 8 positions agree with TRBD2. The CDR3 has 14 amino acids. CDR1 and CDR2 (germline): SQVTM, ANQGSEA. The V segment lost 3 bases and the J segment 5 bases; nucleotides outside the gene matches: 9. CDR3 sequence reads: CSVDGSGKNHEQYF. DNA for the CDR3: TGCAGCGTTGACGGTAGCGGGAAAAATCACGAGCAGTACTTC.

The CDR3 protein is CASSWGGQDNYEQYF. CDR3 nucleotide sequence: TGTGCCAGCAGCTGGGGGGGACAGGATAACTACGAGCAGTACTTC. The V gene is TRBV11-3, the J gene TRBJ2-7, with D perhaps TRBD1 (8 bases). Trimming took 4 bases from V and 3 from J, leaving 16 bases between them. Germline-derived CDR1 and CDR2 are SGHNT and YENEEA. There are 15 residues in the CDR3.

The sample holds one count of this clone. This chain connects TRBV30 to TRBJ1-2; weak D call: TRBD1 (5 bases). Germline V gene data show CDR1 as GTSNPN and CDR2 as SVGIG (reference sequence). Trimming shortened V by 0 bases and J by 2 bases, and 10 bases separated the two germline ends. The CDR3 has 14 amino acids. The CDR3, as DNA: TGTGCCTGGAGTGTACTCGGGGGGAACTATGGCTACACCTTC. Translating gives CAWSVLGGNYGYTF.